The 19 T cell receptor beta chains below were found in one sample sequenced in a study of blood T cell repertoires in COVID-19. Repertoires were generated with immunoSEQ multiplex PCR, while TCRdb's copy carries only in-frame clones and drops some. Altogether roughly 250,000 clones are present, around 81% being singletons, with the ten largest covering 2.5% to 3.5%. Sequencing was done on a sample of peripheral blood. The receptors originated from an older woman with active or convalescent COVID-19.

The CDR3 reads CASSLGLWEGRGTGELFF. CDR3 in DNA: TGTGCCAGCAGCTTAGGGTTATGGGAGGGAAGAGGCACCGGGGAGCTGTTTTTT. This chain links TRBV11-3 with TRBJ2-2; 7 nucleotides agree with TRBD2. The V gene end was trimmed by 1 base and the J gene end by 4 bases; junction bases not matched to a gene: 12. This CDR3 is 18 amino acids long. In germline, CDR1 is SGHNT, CDR2 YENEEA.

The rearrangement joins TRBV10-3 to TRBJ2-5, with 9 bases that match TRBD1. J gave up 4 bases and V 0 bases, and 3 bases lay outside the gene matches. Germline V gene sequence: CDR1 ENHRY, CDR2 SYGVKD. The CDR3 is 15 residues long. The CDR3 DNA reads TGTGCCATCAGTGAGTCGGACAGGGGAGGAGAGACCCAGTACTTC. Translation gives CAISESDRGGETQYF.

The chain carries TRBV5-6 and TRBJ2-5; 15 nucleotides agree with TRBD2. Germline CDR1 reads SGHDT; CDR2 reads YYEEEE. Germline trimming cut 0 bases from V and 7 bases from J; bases unmatched to any gene: 4. The CDR3 is 16 amino acids. In DNA form, the CDR3 reads TGTGCCAGCAGCTTGGAGGGGACTAGCGGGGGGTCGACCCAGTACTTC. Its protein product is CASSLEGTSGGSTQYF. The variable domain in full, completed from reference TRBV5-6 and TRBJ2-5, reads DAGVTQSPTHLIKTRGQQVTLRCSPKSGHDTVSWYQQALGQGPQFIFQYYEEEERQRGNFPDRFSGHQFPNYSSELNVNALLLGDSALYLCASSLEGTSGGSTQYFGPGTRLLVL.

The V call is TRBV5-1, the J call TRBJ2-3; 10 nucleotides match TRBD2. The germline CDR1 and CDR2 sequences are SGHRS and YFSETQ. The CDR3 runs to 15 residues. Unmatched junction bases numbered 3, after V lost 0 bases and J lost 5 bases. CDR3 DNA: TGCGCCAGCAGCTTGGCTAGCGGGGGCGGAGATACGCAGTATTTT. Translation: CASSLASGGGDTQYF.

The J gene is TRBJ2-1, the V gene TRBV11-3; maybe TRBD2 (11 bases). The CDR3 totals 16 residues. Germline loops: CDR1 SGHNT, CDR2 YENEEA. The V end was cut by 4 bases, the J end by 10 bases, with 23 bases between. The DNA of the CDR3 is TGTGCCAGCAGCTCGGCCCTAGCGGGGGGACAGGGGGAGCAGTTCTTC. As protein: CASSSALAGGQGEQFF.

The chain employs TRBV11-3 and TRBJ1-2, with 9 bases that match TRBD1. This CDR3 spans 20 amino acids. The V segment lost 0 bases and the J segment 7 bases; nucleotides outside the gene matches: 21. Germline CDR1 reads SGHNT; CDR2 reads YENEEA. The CDR3 loop is CASSLEVLRHRGREDSGYTF. Here the CDR3 DNA reads TGTGCCAGCAGCTTAGAGGTCTTGCGGCACAGGGGGCGCGAGGATAGTGGCTACACCTTC.

V gene TRBV5-1 combines with J gene TRBJ2-2, with 11 bases identical to TRBD1. The CDR3 consists of 16 residues. Germline-derived CDR1 and CDR2 are SGHRS and YFSETQ. With V trimmed by 4 bases and J by 4 bases, 6 bases remained unmatched. The CDR3 nucleotides are TGCGCCAGCAGCCGATGGACAGGGGGCCGCACCGGGGAGCTGTTTTTT. Encoded protein: CASSRWTGGRTGELFF. Using reference TRBV5-1 and TRBJ2-2 for the parts outside the CDR3, the full variable domain is KAGVTQTPRYLIKTRGQQVTLSCSPISGHRSVSWYQQTPGQGLQFLFEYFSETQRNKGNFPGRFSGRQFSNSRSEMNVSTLELGDSALYLCASSRWTGGRTGELFFGEGSRLTVL.

The chain recombines TRBV14 with TRBJ1-4; tentatively, D is TRBD1 (5 bases). This CDR3 is 17 amino acids long. Germline values: CDR1 SGHDN, CDR2 FVKESK. Trimming stripped 1 base from V and 6 bases from J, with 18 bases between. This CDR3 reads CASSQVLQGPLDEKLFF. CDR3 DNA sequence: TGTGCCAGCAGCCAAGTTTTGCAGGGCCCATTGGATGAAAAACTGTTTTTT. Full variable domain (rest looked up from reference TRBV14 and TRBJ1-4): EAGVTQFPSHSVIEKGQTVTLRCDPISGHDNLYWYRRVMGKEIKFLLHFVKESKQDESGMPNNRFLAERTGGTYSTLKVQPAELEDSGVYFCASSQVLQGPLDEKLFFGSGTQLSVL.

CDR3: CASSSDTGGAGNEQFF. In DNA form, the CDR3 reads TGTGCCAGCAGTTCCGACACAGGGGGCGCGGGGAATGAGCAGTTCTTC. V gene TRBV6-5 combines with J gene TRBJ2-1, with TRBD1 matching over 9 bases. CDR3 length: 16 residues. Germline trimming cut 4 bases from V and 7 bases from J; bases unmatched to any gene: 11. Germline V gene lookup returns CDR1 MNHEY and CDR2 SVGAGI.

This chain links TRBV3-1 (or the pseudogene TRBV3-2) with TRBJ2-5, with TRBD2 identical over 11 bases. V lost 4 bases, J lost 1 base, and 11 bases stayed unmatched. The CDR3 totals 18 residues. Germline CDR1 reads LGHDT; CDR2 reads YNNKEL (reference sequence). Here the CDR3 reads CASSLSGSGGAGQETQYF. As DNA, the CDR3 is TGTGCCAGCAGCCTGAGTGGTAGCGGGGGGGCGGGCCAAGAGACCCAGTACTTC.

The rearrangement joins TRBV5-1 to TRBJ2-1, with 7 bases matching TRBD2. Germline values: CDR1 SGHRS, CDR2 YFSETQ. With 1 base clipped from V and 4 bases from J, the junction kept 8 bases outside the gene matches. The CDR3 extends over 16 amino acids. The CDR3 sequence is CASSLRLAEDYNEQFF. The CDR3 bases are TGCGCCAGCAGCTTGAGGCTAGCGGAGGATTACAATGAGCAGTTCTTC.

This chain uses TRBV6-4 with TRBJ1-4; 7 bases line up with TRBD1. The trim removed 3 bases at V and 3 bases at J, leaving 4 bases unmatched. The length of the CDR3 is 15 residues. Germline V lookup: CDR1 MRHNA, CDR2 SNTAGT. This CDR3 is CASSEAGGPNEKLFF. The CDR3 nucleotides read TGTGCCAGCAGTGAAGCAGGGGGTCCTAATGAAAAACTGTTTTTT.

The rearrangement links TRBV6-4 to TRBJ1-2; D is perhaps TRBD1 (5 bases). From germline, CDR1 is MRHNA and CDR2 SNTAGT. The germline V and J ends were trimmed by 2 bases and 6 bases, with 10 bases remaining between them. The CDR3 totals 13 residues. This CDR3 is CASSDGQGDGYTF. CDR3 sequence (DNA): TGTGCCAGCAGTGACGGCCAGGGTGATGGCTACACCTTC.

The chain uses TRBV7-3 and TRBJ2-1, with TRBD2 matching over 8 bases. V shed 5 bases, J shed 4 bases, and the junction held 10 bases outside the gene matches. This CDR3 region has 16 residues. CDR1 and CDR2 from the germline V gene are SGHTA and FQGTGA. The CDR3 loop reads CASSVALTSAYNEQFF. CDR3 nucleotide sequence: TGTGCCAGCAGCGTAGCGTTGACTAGCGCGTACAATGAGCAGTTCTTC.

The CDR3 protein is CAWTGDSYNSPLHF. In nucleotides, the CDR3 is TGTGCCTGGACCGGGGACAGTTATAATTCACCCCTCCACTTT. The chain employs TRBV30 and TRBJ1-6, with 7 positions matching TRBD1. CDR3 length: 14 amino acids. Germline loops: CDR1 GTSNPN, CDR2 SVGIG (reference sequence). V dropped 4 bases and J dropped 4; count of bases not matched to a gene: 4.

The J gene is TRBJ1-2, the V gene TRBV7-2; no firm D call. CDR1 and CDR2 from the germline V gene are SGHTA and FQGNSA. V was clipped by 2 bases and J by 5 bases, with 24 bases between them. This CDR3 spans 18 amino acids. The CDR3 nucleotides read TGTGCCAGCAGCTTAAAATTCTCCCGAGGGTTCGGTTTATATGGCTACACCTTC. This encodes CASSLKFSRGFGLYGYTF.

The chain carries TRBV7-9 and TRBJ2-7; 9 bases align to TRBD1. CDR3 length: 14 amino acids. Germline V gene sequence: CDR1 SEHNR, CDR2 FQNEAQ (reference sequence). Trimming removed 6 bases from V and 3 bases from J; junction bases left unmatched: 6. The DNA of the CDR3 is TGTGCCAGCAGGGGGGCGGACAGGGGCTACGAGCAGTACTTC. This gives the protein CASRGADRGYEQYF. Combining the CDR3 with reference TRBV7-9 and TRBJ2-7 gives the whole variable domain DTGVSQNPRHKITKRGQNVTFRCDPISEHNRLYWYRQTLGQGPEFLTYFQNEAQLEKSRLLSDRFSAERPKGSFSTLEIQRTEQGDSAMYLCASRGADRGYEQYFGPGTRLTVT.

In this sample, this clone turned up once. The CDR3 bases are TGTGCCAGCAGTTTATCCGGGACTAGCACAGATACGCAGTATTTT. Protein: CASSLSGTSTDTQYF. The chain links TRBV28 to TRBJ2-3, with a possible D match to TRBD2 (6 bases). The CDR3 sequence is 15 residues long. The ends were cut back, 1 base at V and 0 bases at J, with 8 bases in the middle. Germline CDR1 reads MDHEN; CDR2 reads SYDVKM.

V usage is TRBV6-1 and J usage is TRBJ1-6, with 9 bases matching TRBD1. CDR3 length: 14 amino acids. The J segment lost 8 bases and the V segment lost 1 base, leaving 0 bases of the junction unmatched. Per germline, CDR1 MNHNS and CDR2 SASEGT. The CDR3 loop reads CASSEGQGDSPLHF. The CDR3 DNA reads TGTGCCAGCAGTGAAGGACAGGGGGATTCACCCCTCCACTTT.